These T cell receptor beta chains were read from a single sample in a study of OX40 agonist ivuxolimab in advanced cancers. Repertoires were generated with immunoSEQ multiplex PCR, while TCRdb's copy carries only in-frame clones and drops some. Of some 95,000 clones detected, about 91% appear once; the ten largest clones hold 0.4% to 0.55%. Sample: CD4+ or CD8+ T cells sorted from blood, taken in a trial of the OX40 agonist ivuxolimab. All receptors come from an adult with an advanced solid tumor such as melanoma, head and neck, liver or kidney cancer. Both conserved end residues are part of each CDR3. D genes are given only for firm matches. The size field is filled for only some rows; it gives once, few, many or a size class.

>.|TRBV6-1|.|TRBJ2-4
TGTGCCAGCAGTGAAAGTGGCATTCAGTACTTC
CASSESGIQYF
>TRBD2|TRBV10-1|.|TRBJ2-1
TGCGCCAGCAGTGAGTCTTGGACTAGCGGGTTGAATGAGCAGTTCTTC
CASSESWTSGLNEQFF
>.|TRBV30|.|TRBJ2-3
TGTGCCCGGACGGGGAGAATCACAGATACGCAGTATTTT
CARTGRITDTQYF
>.|TRBV20-1|.|TRBJ2-3
TGCAGTGCACGCACAGATACGCAGTATTTT
CSARTDTQYF
>TRBD1|TRBV6-5|.|TRBJ1-3
TGTGCCAGCAGTTACGGATGGGGACAGCCTGGAAACACCATATATTTT
CASSYGWGQPGNTIYF
>.|TRBV9|.|TRBJ1-6
TGTGCCAGCAGCGCCGGGTTAACTTCACCCCTCCACTTT
CASSAGLTSPLHF
>.|TRBV10-3|once|TRBJ2-6
TGTGCCATCAGTGAGTCGGGCACCCCCGGCGGGGCCAACGTCCTGACTTTC
CAISESGTPGGANVLTF
>.|TRBV4-1|.|TRBJ2-3
TGCGCCAGCAGCCAAGGGGCGGGGTGGGATACGCAGTATTTT
CASSQGAGWDTQYF
>TRBD2|TRBV7-2|once|TRBJ2-3
TGTGCCAGCAGCTTAGCGAGTGTAATAGCGGGGTCCACAGATACGCAGTATTTT
CASSLASVIAGSTDTQYF
>TRBD2|TRBV6-5|.|TRBJ2-1
TGTGCCAGCAGTACCGGGACTAGCGGCCATGAGCAGTTCTTC
CASSTGTSGHEQFF
>TRBD1|TRBV6-5|.|TRBJ2-7
TGTGCCAGCGGAAATACAGGGGGCAACGAGCAGTACTTC
CASGNTGGNEQYF
>TRBD1|TRBV28|.|TRBJ1-2
TGTGCCAGCAGCACCGTAGGACAGGTAGCTGGCTACACCTTC
CASSTVGQVAGYTF
>.|TRBV5-6|few|TRBJ1-3
TGTGCCAGCAGCTTGCTTACAGCTGGAAACACCATATATTTT
CASSLLTAGNTIYF
>.|TRBV7-8|.|TRBJ2-2
TGTGCCAGCAGCTTAGTGCCAATCGCGAACACCGGGGAGCTGTTTTTT
CASSLVPIANTGELFF
>.|TRBV5-1|few|TRBJ2-2
TGCGCCAGCAGGATGAACACCGGGGAGCTGTTTTTT
CASRMNTGELFF
>.|TRBV16|.|TRBJ2-5
TGTGCCAGCAGCCAAGTCCAGGGATATGGGACCCAGTACTTC
CASSQVQGYGTQYF
>.|TRBV14|.|TRBJ2-5
TGTGCCAGCAGCCAAGTCACTATTCCTCAAGAGACCCAGTACTTC
CASSQVTIPQETQYF
>.|TRBV7-2|.|TRBJ2-1
TGTGCCAGCAAGCAGTACAATGAGCAGTTCTTC
CASKQYNEQFF
>.|TRBV5-1|.|TRBJ1-2
TGCGCCAGCAGGCCCCGGGAAACTAACTATGGCTACACCTTC
CASRPRETNYGYTF
>TRBD2|TRBV20-1|.|TRBJ2-7
TGCAGTGCTAGAGCGGGGGGGCAGTACTTC
CSARAGGQYF
>.|TRBV4-1|few|TRBJ1-1
TGCGCCAGCAGCCAATTCACAGGGATGAACACTGAAGCTTTCTTT
CASSQFTGMNTEAFF
>.|TRBV25-1|.|TRBJ2-2
TGTGCCAGCATCTCGGAGAAGACCCGGGAGCTGTTTTTT
CASISEKTRELFF
>.|TRBV30|few|TRBJ2-1
TGTGCCTGGAGTGTACTGTCCAATGAGCAGTTCTTC
CAWSVLSNEQFF
>.|TRBV5-1|.|TRBJ2-3
TGCGCCAGCAGCTTGGCGCCCCCGCGGTCGACAGATACGCAGTATTTT
CASSLAPPRSTDTQYF
>TRBD1|TRBV7-2|.|TRBJ1-1
TGTGCCAGCAGCCCCGGGGGGACAGTCTCCCGAATTCTCTTT
CASSPGGTVSRILF
>TRBD2|TRBV30|.|TRBJ2-1
TGTGCCTGGAGTGCAGCGGGAGTAGGTGAGCAGTTCTTC
CAWSAAGVGEQFF
>.|TRBV6-1|once|TRBJ1-6
TGTGCCAGCAGTGGGTCCCGACAGTTTAATTCACCCCTCCACTTT
CASSGSRQFNSPLHF
>.|TRBV7-9|.|TRBJ2-7
TGTGCCAGCAGCTCGGACGGAGCCTACGAGCAGTACTTC
CASSSDGAYEQYF
>.|TRBV5-1|once|TRBJ1-2
TGCGCCAGCAGCTCATCTGACAGCGACTTTGGTTACACCTTC
CASSSSDSDFGYTF
>.|TRBV20-1|.|TRBJ2-5
TGCAGTGAGCGGATCGGAGAGACCCAGTACTTC
CSERIGETQYF
>TRBD1|TRBV27|.|TRBJ1-3
TGTGCCAGCAGTATCGGGACAGGGGTCGGAAACACCATATATTTT
CASSIGTGVGNTIYF
>.|TRBV6-1|.|TRBJ1-5
TGTGCCAGCAGTGAGGCCGGGACTCCGATAAGGCAGCCCCAGCATTTT
CASSEAGTPIRQPQHF
>TRBD1|TRBV5-1|.|TRBJ2-7
TGTGCCAGCAGCATCTCGGACAGGGGGAGAAACGAGCAGTACTTC
CASSISDRGRNEQYF
>.|TRBV2|once|TRBJ1-1
TGTGCCAGCAAAAGGGAGCCGAACACTGAAGCTTTCTTT
CASKREPNTEAFF
>TRBD1|TRBV7-9|once|TRBJ2-3
TGTGCCAGCAGCTTAGGGACAGGGGGGGATACGCAGTATTTT
CASSLGTGGDTQYF
>TRBD2|TRBV30|.|TRBJ2-3
TGTGCCTGGAGACTTAGCGGGACAGATACGCAGTATTTT
CAWRLSGTDTQYF
>TRBD2|TRBV11-3|.|TRBJ2-1
TGTGCCAGCAGCTTGACTAGCGGGAATCACAATGAGCAGTTCTTC
CASSLTSGNHNEQFF
>TRBD1|TRBV5-1|.|TRBJ1-2
TGCGCCAGCAGCCCTAGGACAGGGGCGGATGGCTACACCTTC
CASSPRTGADGYTF
>.|TRBV29-1|.|TRBJ1-2
TGCAGCGTTGACCACGTAAACTATGGCTACACCTTC
CSVDHVNYGYTF
>.|TRBV6-6|.|TRBJ1-2
TGTGCCAGCAGTTACACCCCAGAGGGGGGTGGCTACACCTTC
CASSYTPEGGGYTF
>.|TRBV11-2|.|TRBJ1-5
TGTGCCAGCAGCAACCGTTTCAGCAATCAGCCCCAGCATTTT
CASSNRFSNQPQHF
>.|TRBV23-1|.|TRBJ2-1
TGCGCCAGCAGTCAAAAGGAGGGGGCCACCTACAATGAGCAGTTCTTC
CASSQKEGATYNEQFF
>.|TRBV25-1|.|TRBJ1-6
TGTGCCAGCACGGCAGACAACTATAATTCACCCCTCCACTTT
CASTADNYNSPLHF
>.|TRBV19|.|TRBJ2-5
TGTGCCAGTAGAGGTGGGCCGAAAGAGACCCAGTACTTC
CASRGGPKETQYF
>.|TRBV11-2|.|TRBJ2-1
TGTGCCAGCAGCTTTGGCTCCTCAGGTGAGCAGTTCTTC
CASSFGSSGEQFF
>.|TRBV11-2|.|TRBJ2-2
TGTGCCAGCAGCTTGAGGGACTTCCACCTGGTTTCCACCGGGGAGCTGTTTTTT
CASSLRDFHLVSTGELFF
>.|TRBV7-9|.|TRBJ2-3
TGTGCCAGCAGCTTAGCGCGACCGGGGACGGTGCAGTATTTT
CASSLARPGTVQYF
>TRBD1|TRBV5-4|.|TRBJ2-2
TGTGCCAGCAGCCAGGGGACAGGGCGTACTCTCACCGGGGAGCTGTTTTTT
CASSQGTGRTLTGELFF
>TRBD1|TRBV5-4|.|TRBJ1-1
TGTGCCAGCAGCCGGGACAGCGACCGCGAAGCTTTCTTT
CASSRDSDREAFF
>.|TRBV7-2|.|TRBJ2-1
TGTGCCAGCAGCACGAAATGGGGACTTAACAATGAGCAGTTCTTC
CASSTKWGLNNEQFF
>.|TRBV5-5|once|TRBJ2-7
TGTGCCAGCAGCTTGGCAACGGGTAGCTCCTACGAGCAGTACTTC
CASSLATGSSYEQYF
>TRBD1|TRBV5-8|.|TRBJ1-3
TGTGCCAGCAGCTTGGTGGGACAGGGCAGGGGAAACACCATATATTTT
CASSLVGQGRGNTIYF
>.|TRBV6-5|.|TRBJ2-3
TGTGCCAGCAGTTCCTCAGATACGCAGTATTTT
CASSSSDTQYF
>.|TRBV29-1|.|TRBJ2-7
TGCAGCGTTGAAGGCCAAGGGTACTACGAGCAGTACTTC
CSVEGQGYYEQYF